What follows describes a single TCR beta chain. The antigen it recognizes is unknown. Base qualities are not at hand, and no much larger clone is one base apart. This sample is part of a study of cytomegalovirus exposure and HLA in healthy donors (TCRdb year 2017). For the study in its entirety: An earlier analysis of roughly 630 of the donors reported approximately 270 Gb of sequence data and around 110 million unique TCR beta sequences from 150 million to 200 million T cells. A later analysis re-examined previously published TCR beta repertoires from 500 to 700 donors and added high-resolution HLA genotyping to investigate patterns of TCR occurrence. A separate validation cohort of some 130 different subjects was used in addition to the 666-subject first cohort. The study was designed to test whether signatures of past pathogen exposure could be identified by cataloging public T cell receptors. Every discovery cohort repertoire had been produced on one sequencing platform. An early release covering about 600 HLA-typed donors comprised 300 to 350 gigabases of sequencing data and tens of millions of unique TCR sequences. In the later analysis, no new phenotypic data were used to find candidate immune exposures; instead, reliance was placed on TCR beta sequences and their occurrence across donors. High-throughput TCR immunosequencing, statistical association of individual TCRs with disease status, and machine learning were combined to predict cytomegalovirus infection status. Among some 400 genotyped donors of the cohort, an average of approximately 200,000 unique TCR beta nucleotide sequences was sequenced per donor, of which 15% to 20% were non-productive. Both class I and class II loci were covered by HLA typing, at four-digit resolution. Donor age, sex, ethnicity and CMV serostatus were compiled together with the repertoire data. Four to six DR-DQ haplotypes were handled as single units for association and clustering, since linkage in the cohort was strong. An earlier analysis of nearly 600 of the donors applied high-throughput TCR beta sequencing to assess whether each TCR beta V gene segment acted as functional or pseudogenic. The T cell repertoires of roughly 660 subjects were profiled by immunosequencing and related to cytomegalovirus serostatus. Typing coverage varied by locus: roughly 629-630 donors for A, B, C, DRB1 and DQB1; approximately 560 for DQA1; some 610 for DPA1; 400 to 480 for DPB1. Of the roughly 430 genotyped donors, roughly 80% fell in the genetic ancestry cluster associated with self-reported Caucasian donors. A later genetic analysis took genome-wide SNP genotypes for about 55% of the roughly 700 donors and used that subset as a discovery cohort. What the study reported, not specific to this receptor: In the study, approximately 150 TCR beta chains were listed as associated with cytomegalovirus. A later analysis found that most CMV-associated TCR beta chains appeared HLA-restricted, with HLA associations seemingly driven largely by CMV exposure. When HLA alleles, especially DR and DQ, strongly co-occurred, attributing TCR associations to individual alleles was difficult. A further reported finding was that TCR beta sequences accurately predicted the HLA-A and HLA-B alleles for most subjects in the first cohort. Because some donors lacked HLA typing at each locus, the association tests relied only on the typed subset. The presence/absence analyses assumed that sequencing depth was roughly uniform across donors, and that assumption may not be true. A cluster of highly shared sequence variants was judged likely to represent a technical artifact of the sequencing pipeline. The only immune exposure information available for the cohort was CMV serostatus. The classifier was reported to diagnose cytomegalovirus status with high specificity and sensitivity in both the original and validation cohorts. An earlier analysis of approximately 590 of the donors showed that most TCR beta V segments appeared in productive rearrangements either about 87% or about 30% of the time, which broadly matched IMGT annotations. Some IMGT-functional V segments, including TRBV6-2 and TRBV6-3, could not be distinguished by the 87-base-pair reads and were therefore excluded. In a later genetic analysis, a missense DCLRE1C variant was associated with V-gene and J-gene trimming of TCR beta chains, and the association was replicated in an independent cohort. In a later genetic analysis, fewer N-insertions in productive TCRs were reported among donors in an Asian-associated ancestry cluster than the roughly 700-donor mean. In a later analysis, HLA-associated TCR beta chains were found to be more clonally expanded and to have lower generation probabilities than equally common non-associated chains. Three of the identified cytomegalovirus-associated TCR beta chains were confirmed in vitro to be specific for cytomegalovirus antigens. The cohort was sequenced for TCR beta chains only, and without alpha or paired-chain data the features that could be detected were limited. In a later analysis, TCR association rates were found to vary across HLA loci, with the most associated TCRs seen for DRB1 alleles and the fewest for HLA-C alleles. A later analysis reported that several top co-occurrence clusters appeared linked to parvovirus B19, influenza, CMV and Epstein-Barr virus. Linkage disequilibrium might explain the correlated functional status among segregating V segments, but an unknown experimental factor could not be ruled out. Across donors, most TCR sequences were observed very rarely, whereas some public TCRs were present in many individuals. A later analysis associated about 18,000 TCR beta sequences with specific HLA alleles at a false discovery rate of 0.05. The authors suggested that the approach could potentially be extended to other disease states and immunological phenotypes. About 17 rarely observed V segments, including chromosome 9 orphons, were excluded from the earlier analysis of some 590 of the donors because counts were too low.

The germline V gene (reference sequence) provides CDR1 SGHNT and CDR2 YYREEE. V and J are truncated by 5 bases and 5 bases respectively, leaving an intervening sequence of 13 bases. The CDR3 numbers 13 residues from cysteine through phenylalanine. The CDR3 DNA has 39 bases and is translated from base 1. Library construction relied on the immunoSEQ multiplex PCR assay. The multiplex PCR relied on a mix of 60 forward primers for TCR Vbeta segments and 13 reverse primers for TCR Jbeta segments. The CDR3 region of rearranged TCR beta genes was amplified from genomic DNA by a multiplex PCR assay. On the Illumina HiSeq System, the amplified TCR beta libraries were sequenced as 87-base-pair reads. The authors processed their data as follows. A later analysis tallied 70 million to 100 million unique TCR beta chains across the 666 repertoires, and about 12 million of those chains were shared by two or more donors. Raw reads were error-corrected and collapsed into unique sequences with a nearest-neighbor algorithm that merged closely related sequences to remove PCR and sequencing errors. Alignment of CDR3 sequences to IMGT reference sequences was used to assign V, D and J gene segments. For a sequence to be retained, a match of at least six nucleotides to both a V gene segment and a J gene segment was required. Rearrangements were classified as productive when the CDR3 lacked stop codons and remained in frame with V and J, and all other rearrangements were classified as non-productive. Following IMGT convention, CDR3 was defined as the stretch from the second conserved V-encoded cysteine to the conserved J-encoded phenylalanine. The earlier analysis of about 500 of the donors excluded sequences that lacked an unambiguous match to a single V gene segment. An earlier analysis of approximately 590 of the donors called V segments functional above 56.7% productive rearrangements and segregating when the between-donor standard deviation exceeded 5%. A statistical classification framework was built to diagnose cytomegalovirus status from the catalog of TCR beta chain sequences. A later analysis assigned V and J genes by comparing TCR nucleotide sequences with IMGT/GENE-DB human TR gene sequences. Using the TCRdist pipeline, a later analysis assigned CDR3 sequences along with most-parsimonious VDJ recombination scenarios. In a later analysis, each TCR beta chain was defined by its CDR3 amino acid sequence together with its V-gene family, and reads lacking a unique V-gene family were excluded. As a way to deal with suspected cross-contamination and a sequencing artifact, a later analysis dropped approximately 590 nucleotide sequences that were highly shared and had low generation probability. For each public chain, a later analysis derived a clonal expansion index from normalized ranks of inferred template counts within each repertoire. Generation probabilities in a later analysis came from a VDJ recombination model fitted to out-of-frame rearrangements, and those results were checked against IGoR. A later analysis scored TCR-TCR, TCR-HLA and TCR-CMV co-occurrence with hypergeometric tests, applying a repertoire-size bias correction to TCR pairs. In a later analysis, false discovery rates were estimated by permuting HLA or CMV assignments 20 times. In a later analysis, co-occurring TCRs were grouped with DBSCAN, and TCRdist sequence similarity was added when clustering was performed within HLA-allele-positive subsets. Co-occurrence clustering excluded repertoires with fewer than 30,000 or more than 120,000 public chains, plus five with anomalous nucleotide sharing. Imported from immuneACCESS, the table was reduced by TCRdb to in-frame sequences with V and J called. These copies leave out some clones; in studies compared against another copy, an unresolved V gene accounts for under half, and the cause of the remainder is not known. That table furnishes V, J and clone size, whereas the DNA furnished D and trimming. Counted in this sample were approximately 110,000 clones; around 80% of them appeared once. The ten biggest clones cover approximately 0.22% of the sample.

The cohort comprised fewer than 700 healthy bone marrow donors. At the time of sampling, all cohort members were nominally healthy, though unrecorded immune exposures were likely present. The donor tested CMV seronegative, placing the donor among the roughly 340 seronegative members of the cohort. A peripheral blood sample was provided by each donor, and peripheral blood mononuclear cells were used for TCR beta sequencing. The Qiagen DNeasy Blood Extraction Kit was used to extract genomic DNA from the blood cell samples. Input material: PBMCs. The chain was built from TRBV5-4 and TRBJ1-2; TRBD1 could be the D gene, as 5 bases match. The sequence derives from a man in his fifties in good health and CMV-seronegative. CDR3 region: CASSLDSLYGYTF. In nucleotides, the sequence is TGTGCCAGCAGTTTAGACAGTTTGTATGGCTACACCTTC.